The present T cell receptor beta chain was sequenced within a study of cytomegalovirus exposure and HLA in healthy donors. Study summary: An earlier analysis found some 100 million unique TCR beta sequences from approximately 200 million T cells. Whole-study results and caveats: In a later analysis, most CMV-associated TCR beta chains appeared HLA-restricted. Further analysis, carried out later, found HLA-associated TCR beta chains more clonally expanded than equally common other chains.

PCR involved 60 Vbeta and 13 Jbeta primers. Generated by immunoSEQ multiplex PCR, the TCRdb table keeps only in-frame clones and is missing some. The table lists more than 150,000 clones, roughly 80% of them singletons. With regard to this clone: Antigen unknown.

The clonotype originates from a woman aged 40 to 50 in good health and CMV-seropositive. The sample was PBMCs.

CDR3 in amino acids: CASSSPGETQYF. CDR3 in DNA: TGTGCCAGCAGTTCGCCGGGGGAGACCCAGTACTTC. This chain links TRBV27 with TRBJ2-5; possibly TRBD2 for D (5 bases). CDR1 and CDR2 (germline): MNHEY, SMNVEV (reference sequence). Trimming shortened V by 4 bases and J by 5 bases, and 8 bases separated the two germline ends. CDR3 length: 12 amino acids.